This T cell receptor beta chain was identified during a study of blood T cells in healthy people across ages. The CDR3 spans 12 residues. Trimming removed 7 bases from V and 0 bases from J, with 9 bases in between. CDR1 is SQVTM, CDR2 ANQGSEA, per germline. Primed by a sample-barcoded 5' primer and a J-beta primer mix, a second PCR proceeded for about 6 to 12 cycles. TCRdb reprocessed the 5' RACE reads via MiXCR and lists one record per CDR3 protein. The sample consists of 1.6 million or so distinct CDR3 sequences, about 32% of them appearing once. A few counts support this clonotype. This receptor was identified in a woman aged 25 to 39 in good health. The V call is TRBV29-1, the J call TRBJ1-1, with D maybe TRBD1 (5 bases). Material: blood. Written as DNA, the CDR3 is TGCAGCGGGGGGTATTTGAACACTGAAGCTTTCTTT. This codes for CSGGYLNTEAFF.